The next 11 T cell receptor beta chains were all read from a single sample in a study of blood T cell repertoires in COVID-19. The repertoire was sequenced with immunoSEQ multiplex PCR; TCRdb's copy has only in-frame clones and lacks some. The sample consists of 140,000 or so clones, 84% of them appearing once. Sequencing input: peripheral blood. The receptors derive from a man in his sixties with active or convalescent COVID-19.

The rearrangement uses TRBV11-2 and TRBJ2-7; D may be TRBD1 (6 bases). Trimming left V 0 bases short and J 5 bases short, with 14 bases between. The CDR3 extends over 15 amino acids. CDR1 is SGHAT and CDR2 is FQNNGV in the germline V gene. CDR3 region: CASSLEQGRDHEQYF. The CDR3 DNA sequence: TGTGCCAGCAGCTTAGAACAGGGAAGAGACCACGAGCAGTACTTC.

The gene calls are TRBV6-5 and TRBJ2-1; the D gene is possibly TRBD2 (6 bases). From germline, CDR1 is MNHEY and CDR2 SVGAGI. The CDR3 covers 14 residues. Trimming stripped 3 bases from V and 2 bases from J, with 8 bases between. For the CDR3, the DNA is TGTGCCAGCAGTTATGGAGGGGCCTACAATGAGCAGTTCTTC. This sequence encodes CASSYGGAYNEQFF.

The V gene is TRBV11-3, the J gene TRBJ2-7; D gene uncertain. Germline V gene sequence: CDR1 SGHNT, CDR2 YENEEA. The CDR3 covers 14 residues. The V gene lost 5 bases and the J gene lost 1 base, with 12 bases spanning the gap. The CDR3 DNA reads TGTGCCAGCAGCAGCGACTTCATTTCCTACGAGCAGTACTTC. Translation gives CASSSDFISYEQYF.

The CDR3 DNA sequence: TGTGCCAGCAGCTCCGAAGCGGGGCCGGTGAACATTCAGTACTTC. This translates into CASSSEAGPVNIQYF. The rearrangement joins TRBV5-4 to TRBJ2-4; 7 positions agree with TRBD2. CDR3 length: 15 amino acids. CDR1 and CDR2 from the germline V gene are SGHNT and YYREEE (reference sequence). V lost 3 bases and J lost 7; bases outside the gene matches: 10.

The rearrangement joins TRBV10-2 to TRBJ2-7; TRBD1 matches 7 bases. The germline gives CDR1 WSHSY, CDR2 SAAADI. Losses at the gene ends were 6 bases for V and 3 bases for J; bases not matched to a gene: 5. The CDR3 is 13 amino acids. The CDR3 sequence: CASRGDSLYEQYF. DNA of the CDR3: TGCGCCAGCAGAGGGGACAGTCTCTACGAGCAGTACTTC.

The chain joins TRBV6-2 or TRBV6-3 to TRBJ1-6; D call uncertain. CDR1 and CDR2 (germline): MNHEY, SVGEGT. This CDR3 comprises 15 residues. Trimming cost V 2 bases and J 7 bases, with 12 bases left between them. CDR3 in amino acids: CASSYGAGGNSPLHF. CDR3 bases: TGTGCCAGCAGTTACGGTGCAGGAGGGAATTCACCCCTCCACTTT.

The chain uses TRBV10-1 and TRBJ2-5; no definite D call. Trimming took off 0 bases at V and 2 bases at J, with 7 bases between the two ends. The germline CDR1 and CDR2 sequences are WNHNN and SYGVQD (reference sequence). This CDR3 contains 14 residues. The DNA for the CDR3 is TGCGCCAGCAGTGAGTCGCGGTCTCAAGAGACCCAGTACTTC. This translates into CASSESRSQETQYF.

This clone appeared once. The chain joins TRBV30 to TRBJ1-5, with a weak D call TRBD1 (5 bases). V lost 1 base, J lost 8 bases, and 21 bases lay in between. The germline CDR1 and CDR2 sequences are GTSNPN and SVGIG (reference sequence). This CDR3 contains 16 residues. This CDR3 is CAWSEKFVGGFEPQHF. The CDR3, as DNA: TGTGCCTGGAGTGAAAAATTCGTCGGGGGATTCGAGCCCCAGCATTTT.

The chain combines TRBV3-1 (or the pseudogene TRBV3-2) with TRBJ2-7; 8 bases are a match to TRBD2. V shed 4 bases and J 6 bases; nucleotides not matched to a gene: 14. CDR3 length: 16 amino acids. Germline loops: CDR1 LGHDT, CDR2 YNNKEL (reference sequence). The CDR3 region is CASSRLGAAGDFEQYV. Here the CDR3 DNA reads TGTGCCAGCAGCCGACTTGGGGCAGCGGGAGACTTCGAGCAGTACGTC.

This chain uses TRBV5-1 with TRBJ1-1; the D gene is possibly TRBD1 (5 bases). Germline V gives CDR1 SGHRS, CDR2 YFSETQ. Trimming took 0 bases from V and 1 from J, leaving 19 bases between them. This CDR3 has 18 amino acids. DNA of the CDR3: TGCGCCAGCAGCTTGGCCAACACAGGTTGGGGTGCGAACACTGAAGCTTTCTTT. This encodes CASSLANTGWGANTEAFF.

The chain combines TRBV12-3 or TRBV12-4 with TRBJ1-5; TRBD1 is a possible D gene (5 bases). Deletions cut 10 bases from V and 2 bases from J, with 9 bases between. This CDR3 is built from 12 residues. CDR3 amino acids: CATGPRNQPQHF. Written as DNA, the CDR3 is TGTGCCACAGGGCCCCGCAATCAGCCCCAGCATTTT.